Listed below are T cell receptor beta chains from one sample, sequenced in a study of breast tumors, draining lymph nodes, adjacent tissues. TCRdb called the multiplex PCR reads again in MiXCR, with one record for every CDR3 protein. This sample has approximately 130,000 distinct CDR3 sequences, with less than 25% found just once. The sample taken for sequencing was axillary lymph node tissue. The origin of the receptors is a female donor with breast cancer. Some clones in this sample may be carry-over from other donors' samples. Each CDR3 is given with its conserved first and last residue.

cdr3_length,j_call,v_call,cdr3_aa
14,TRBJ1-4,TRBV11-2,CASSQGQGGEKLFF
11,TRBJ2-3,TRBV7-2,CASSYPDTQYF
15,TRBJ1-2,TRBV19,CASIYSAAGNYGYTF
16,TRBJ2-1,TRBV12-3/TRBV12-4,CASSLYQAAHRSEQFF
16,TRBJ2-7,TRBV27,CASSPRTGTGGAEQYF
16,TRBJ2-1,TRBV5-6,CASSSLAGPTNNEQFF
16,TRBJ2-6,TRBV7-9,CASSLSRRSGANVLTF
14,TRBJ2-2,TRBV9,CASSVRRVTGELFF
16,TRBJ2-1,TRBV9,CASSPREAGLGNEQFF
16,TRBJ2-1,TRBV20-1,CSASAGTSGSGNEQFF
14,TRBJ1-1,TRBV15,CATSRDFGVTEAFF
13,TRBJ2-3,TRBV2,CASGSGSTDTQYF
14,TRBJ1-4,TRBV19,CASKSGGSGEKLFF
14,TRBJ2-7,TRBV20-1,CSAPPFGGSYEQYF
15,TRBJ1-3,TRBV6-1,CASSVSGISGNTIYF
15,TRBJ2-7,TRBV20-1,CSARPSAGGRYEQYF
14,TRBJ2-3,TRBV5-5,CASTRGIGTVTQYF
14,TRBJ2-2,TRBV7-3,CASSLLPRAGELFF
14,TRBJ2-7,TRBV15,CATSRDRSSYEQYF
13,TRBJ2-7,TRBV30,CACIGTSDYEQYF
14,TRBJ1-3,TRBV9,CASSERFSGNTIYF
14,TRBJ2-2,TRBV10-2,CASSEIPHTGELFF
13,TRBJ1-6,TRBV4-1,CASSSRGNSPLHF
15,TRBJ1-4,TRBV9,CASSDATEGDEKLFF
13,TRBJ2-7,TRBV28,CASSATGPYEQYF
12,TRBJ2-1,TRBV19,CASSIRGGEQFF
15,TRBJ2-7,TRBV27,CASSSGASATYEQYF
14,TRBJ1-5,TRBV19,CASSPGSGTQPQHF
17,TRBJ2-1,TRBV5-4,CGSTKGLAGAGGNEQFF
14,TRBJ1-2,TRBV27,CASSFWDRDYGYTF
15,TRBJ2-1,TRBV20-1,CSAKQLAGFFNEQFF
15,TRBJ2-1,TRBV6-5,CASSRTGSAYNEQFF
15,TRBJ2-7,TRBV9,CASIVRVFPVYEQYF
17,TRBJ2-7,TRBV28,CASRRSSGRVIMYEQYF
14,TRBJ2-5,TRBV30,CAWSEGQPQETQYF
16,TRBJ2-3,TRBV6-5,CASSRGLSGLTDTQYF
14,TRBJ2-1,TRBV27,CAIRDGRSYNEQFF
13,TRBJ1-6,TRBV7-9,CASSFQHNSPLHF
16,TRBJ1-5,TRBV27,CASMRRTGTSNQPQHF
13,TRBJ2-7,TRBV19,CASSMYMTGEQYF
15,TRBJ2-5,TRBV7-9,CASSLNRDTQETQYF
14,TRBJ1-4,TRBV11-2,CASSPRTGVGKLFF
13,TRBJ1-5,TRBV27,CASRIGMGQPQHF
15,TRBJ2-1,TRBV28,CASNPTSGIYNEQFF
15,TRBJ2-5,TRBV28,CASSLGREGAETQYF
16,TRBJ2-7,TRBV10-3,CAISEWAGGTSGEQYF
13,TRBJ1-6,TRBV27,CASSFGSGVPLHF
15,TRBJ2-3,TRBV18,CASSPPAREADTQYF
16,TRBJ2-1,TRBV19,CASNLGDGRGHNEQFF
15,TRBJ1-5,TRBV5-1,CASSLETGGHQPQHF
17,TRBJ2-5,TRBV19,CASKQDSRTGGSETQYF
11,TRBJ2-1,TRBV3-1,CASSQEGQEFF
13,TRBJ2-4,TRBV14,CASSFGTGRIQYF
15,TRBJ1-5,TRBV2,CASSVQTGYDQPQHF
15,TRBJ2-5,TRBV15,CATSGQGGLQETQYF
15,TRBJ1-2,TRBV6-5,CASSETSGTGGTYTF
15,TRBJ2-3,TRBV2,CASRGELVSADTQYF
19,TRBJ2-5,TRBV29-1,CSVDGFRDRGPRRQETQYF
14,TRBJ2-7,TRBV3-1,CASSQGLSLYEQYF
12,TRBJ2-7,TRBV4-2,CASSLGGRQQYF